Listed here is a single TCR beta chain. No count is logged; frequency rates this clonotype as medium-sized (0.01 to 0.1%). Its antigen is not yet known. Taken from cysteine to phenylalanine, the CDR3 has 13 residues. This entry has no DNA. Reading the germline V gene gives CDR1 LGHNA and CDR2 YNFKEQ. This specimen belongs to a study of CXCR3-negative and CXCR3-positive naive CD8 T cells (dated by TCRdb to between 2019 and 2020). Background for the entire study: In total, about 135 million TRB reads were obtained, or roughly 1.5 +/- 0.3 million reads per library. Diversity and physicochemical repertoire analyses were performed on approximately 10 donors pooled from two independent experiments. For the TRBV-TRBJ cluster analysis, the naive subsets came from 5 or 6 donors, while the memory cells came from 3 donors. What the research found in general, with its limitations: TRB CDR3s from CXCR3-positive naive cells showed higher hydrophobicity (lower Kidera factor 4), lower energy, and higher strength and volume indices than CXCR3-negative naive cells. Naive CXCR3-negative and CXCR3-positive cells from the same donor showed similar TRBV-TRBJ usage, whereas memory cells showed distinct patterns. Freshly isolated PBMCs were used for most assays because CXCR3 expression went down partially after cryopreservation. Repertoire diversity was comparably high in both naive subsets but much lower in memory CD8+ T cells. Because surface CD5, which has been linked to self-reactivity in mice, was comparable between naive subsets, TCR interaction strength was also inferred from TRB CDR3 physicochemical properties.

For sequencing, a NextSeq 550 was employed. The Human TCR Profiling Kit (MiLaboratory) was used to make UMI-labeled 5' RACE TRB cDNA libraries. cDNA synthesis used the entire amount of extracted RNA, and PCR amplification then used the entire amount of cDNA produced. Libraries were prepared in parallel with an identical number of PCR cycles. For the original study's pipeline: About 54,000 +/- 9,700 unique UMI-labeled TRB cDNA molecules per library were extracted with MIGEC and MiXCR, with at least two reads per UMI required. An average of around 40,000 +/- 10,000 functional in-frame TRB CDR3 nucleotide clonotypes without stop codons was found per library. Diversity metrics, including normalized Shannon-Wiener and Chao1, were computed in VDJtools after downsampling to 5000 UMI-labeled TRB molecules per sample. For the central five CDR3 residues, VDJtools calculated physicochemical properties weighted by clonotype size, namely interaction energy, strength, volume and Kidera factor 4. TCRdb reprocessed the reads and lists each CDR3 protein sequence as a single entry, with no DNA. TCRdb, not the original authors, processed these V and J calls. The table kept for this sample lists under 7,000 distinct CDR3 sequences. The top ten clonotypes cover 1.3% of the sample.

For each CD8+ T cell subset, flow sorting was done in triplicate, and roughly 320,000 cells per subset went directly into RLT lysis buffer. To exclude memory contaminants, naive CD8+ T cells were stringently defined as CD45RO-CCR7+CD27+CD95-. Using standard density gradient centrifugation, peripheral blood mononuclear cells were isolated from buffy coats. Naive CXCR3-negative and CXCR3-positive CD8+ T cells were flow-sorted on a FACSAria III. An RNeasy Mini Kit was used to extract total RNA from the sorted cells. The clonotype originates from a human donor in good health. Some clones in this sample may be carry-over from other donors' samples. The sequence is built from TRBV4-2 and TRBJ2-7; without DNA, the TCRdb call of TRBD1 cannot be checked. Sequencing was done on a sample of naive CXCR3+ CD8+ T cells from blood. What this sample's cell subset or site label stands for: CD45RO-CCR7+CD27+CD95- naive CD8+ T cells expressing CXCR3 (TNR3+). The CDR3 amino acid sequence is: CASSQDAGAEQYF.